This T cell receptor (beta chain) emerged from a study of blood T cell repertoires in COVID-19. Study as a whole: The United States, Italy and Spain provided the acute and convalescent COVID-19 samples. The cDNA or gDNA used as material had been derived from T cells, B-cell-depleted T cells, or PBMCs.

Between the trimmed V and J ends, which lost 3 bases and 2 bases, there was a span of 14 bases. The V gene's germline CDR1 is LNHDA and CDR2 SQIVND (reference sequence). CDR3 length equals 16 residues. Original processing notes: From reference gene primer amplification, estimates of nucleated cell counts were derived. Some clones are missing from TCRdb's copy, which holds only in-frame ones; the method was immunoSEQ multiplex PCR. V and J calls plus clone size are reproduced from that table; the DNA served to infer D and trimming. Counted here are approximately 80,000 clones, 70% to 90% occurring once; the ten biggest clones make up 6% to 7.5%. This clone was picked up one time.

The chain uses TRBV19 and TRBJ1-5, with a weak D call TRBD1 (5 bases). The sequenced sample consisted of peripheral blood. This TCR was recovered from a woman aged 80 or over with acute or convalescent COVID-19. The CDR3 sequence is CASSIAGNDGNQPQHF. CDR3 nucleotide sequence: TGTGCCAGTAGTATTGCAGGGAATGACGGCAATCAGCCCCAGCATTTT.